The 14 T cell receptor beta chains listed next were all sequenced from one sample in a study of CD8+ T cells in alopecia areata. Extraction of RNA preceded its reverse transcription into cDNA, which served as the sequencing template. Clones were sequenced by immunoSEQ multiplex PCR, and TCRdb holds only the in-frame ones, with some missing. Among 7,500 to 8,000 clones, 65% to 70% were seen once, and the ten largest hold roughly 13%. Obtained from alopecia areata patients were lesional scalp punch biopsies along with peripheral blood. The sample consisted of skin, taken at week 0. The origin of the receptors is a human donor with alopecia areata.

The J gene is TRBJ1-4, the V gene TRBV7-9; D gene uncertain. V lost 5 bases and J 1 base, leaving 11 bases between the germline ends. The CDR3 loop spans 15 amino acids. Germline lookup yields CDR1 SEHNR and CDR2 FQNEAQ (reference sequence). CDR3 nucleotides: TGTGCCAGCAGCCTTTCTCGGGGAACTAATGAAAAACTGTTTTTT. It translates to CASSLSRGTNEKLFF.

This chain links TRBV30 with TRBJ2-2; 10 bases align to TRBD2. The CDR3 is 17 residues long. V dropped 4 bases and J dropped 3; count of bases not matched to a gene: 11. The germline V gene has CDR1 GTSNPN and CDR2 SVGIG (reference sequence). The CDR3 coding sequence is TGTGCCTGGACGACCGGCAGCGGGGGGGCATACACCGGGGAGCTGTTTTTT. Protein product: CAWTTGSGGAYTGELFF. The whole variable domain, filled in from reference TRBV30 and TRBJ2-2, reads SQTIHQWPATLVQPVGSPLSLECTVEGTSNPNLYWYRQAAGRGLQLLFYSVGIGQISSEVPQNLSASRPQDRQFILSSKKLLLSDSGFYLCAWTTGSGGAYTGELFFGEGSRLTVL.

V and J are TRBV6-5 and TRBJ1-2; 9 nucleotides line up with TRBD1. Germline CDR1 reads MNHEY; CDR2 reads SVGAGI. V lost 0 bases and J lost 4; bases outside the gene matches: 3. The CDR3 is 15 amino acids. This chain's CDR3 is CASSYSGTGSYGYTF. DNA of the CDR3: TGTGCCAGCAGTTACTCCGGGACAGGGTCCTATGGCTACACCTTC.

The rearrangement links TRBV7-9 to TRBJ1-1, with D uncertain. This CDR3 spans 13 amino acids. The germline V and J ends were trimmed by 5 bases and 7 bases, with 14 bases remaining between them. Germline V gene lookup returns CDR1 SEHNR and CDR2 FQNEAQ (reference sequence). CDR3 residues: CASSKGASSEAFF. The CDR3 DNA sequence: TGTGCCAGCAGCAAAGGCGCAAGCAGTGAAGCTTTCTTT.

The rearrangement uses TRBV5-6 and TRBJ1-2; TRBD1 matches 7 bases. V lost 0 bases to trimming and J lost 8 bases; unmatched junction nucleotides: 7. CDR3 length: 14 residues. In germline, CDR1 is SGHDT, CDR2 YYEEEE. This CDR3 is CASSLGRGKSGYTF. Written as DNA, the CDR3 is TGTGCCAGCAGCTTGGGCAGGGGGAAGTCCGGCTACACCTTC.

The chain combines TRBV27 with TRBJ1-1, with D unresolved. The CDR3 extends over 15 amino acids. From germline, CDR1 is MNHEY and CDR2 SMNVEV (reference sequence). Trimming took off 0 bases at V and 0 bases at J, with 8 bases between the two ends. In DNA form, the CDR3 reads TGTGCCAGCAGTTTATCTGGCAGCCTGAACACTGAAGCTTTCTTT. It codes for CASSLSGSLNTEAFF.

The CDR3 sequence: CASSFFPRGRTEAFF. The CDR3 DNA reads as TGTGCCAGCAGCTTCTTCCCTCGGGGTCGCACTGAAGCTTTCTTT. The chain combines TRBV7-2 with TRBJ1-1; D remains ambiguous. The germline gives CDR1 SGHTA, CDR2 FQGNSA. The V and J ends lost 3 bases and 4 bases respectively, with 15 bases between them. This CDR3 has 15 amino acids.

This chain links TRBV11-1 with TRBJ2-1; TRBD2 matches at 10 bases. In germline, CDR1 is SGHAT, CDR2 FQDESV (reference sequence). V gave up 5 bases and J gave up 9 bases; unmatched junction bases: 16. CDR3 length equals 17 residues. The CDR3 protein is CASSPPGERGGHREQFF. DNA of the CDR3: TGTGCCAGCAGCCCACCGGGGGAGCGGGGGGGCCATCGTGAGCAGTTCTTC.

The chain recombines TRBV4-1 with TRBJ2-5, with D possibly TRBD1 on 5 matching bases. V was shortened by 0 bases and J by 1 base, with 9 bases between the two germline ends. CDR3 length equals 15 residues. Germline V gives CDR1 MGHRA, CDR2 YSYEKL. Here the CDR3 reads CASSQDPGSQETQYF. In DNA, the CDR3 is TGCGCCAGCAGCCAAGATCCAGGGTCCCAAGAGACCCAGTACTTC.

This rearrangement joins TRBV18 to TRBJ1-1; TRBD1 agrees at 8 bases. The CDR3 is 15 residues long. Germline V gives CDR1 KGHSH, CDR2 LQKENI. J gave up 2 bases and V 3 bases, and 5 bases lay outside the gene matches. CDR3: CASSPGQGPNTEAFF. The CDR3 bases are TGTGCCAGCTCACCCGGACAGGGCCCCAACACTGAAGCTTTCTTT.

The sample holds a few counts of this clone. The V gene is TRBV5-1, the J gene TRBJ2-2, with TRBD1 matching over 8 bases. The CDR3 has 17 residues. V trimming: 3 bases; J trimming: 2 bases; junction bases outside the gene matches: 9. Germline CDR1 and CDR2: SGHRS and YFSETQ. Here the CDR3 reads CASSSGTGFRNTGELFF. In DNA, the CDR3 is TGCGCCAGCAGCTCCGGGACAGGTTTCCGAAACACCGGGGAGCTGTTTTTT.

The V gene is TRBV11-2, the J gene TRBJ1-1; D might be TRBD1 (5 bases). V was pared by 5 bases and J by 3 bases, with 10 bases between. The CDR3 sequence is 13 residues long. CDR1 SGHAT and CDR2 FQNNGV come from the germline V gene. The CDR3 DNA follows: TGTGCCAGCAGCCCCGGACACTACACTGAAGCTTTCTTT. Protein sequence: CASSPGHYTEAFF. Using reference TRBV11-2 and TRBJ1-1 for the parts outside the CDR3, the full variable domain is EAGVAQSPRYKIIEKRQSVAFWCNPISGHATLYWYQQILGQGPKLLIQFQNNGVVDDSQLPKDRFSAERLKGVDSTLKIQPAKLEDSAVYLCASSPGHYTEAFFGQGTRLTVV.

J is TRBJ1-1 and V is TRBV11-3; 8 bases agree with TRBD1. CDR1 is SGHNT, CDR2 YENEEA, per germline. The J segment lost 4 bases and the V segment lost 0 bases, leaving 1 base of the junction unmatched. This CDR3 contains 14 residues. The CDR3 loop reads CASSLDDRGTEAFF. In nucleotides, the CDR3 is TGTGCCAGCAGCTTAGATGACAGGGGCACTGAAGCTTTCTTT.

V and J are TRBV25-1 and TRBJ1-4; a weak D match, TRBD1 (6 bases). Germline assignment: CDR1 MGHDK and CDR2 SYGVNS. The CDR3 loop spans 16 amino acids. The V gene lost 5 bases and the J gene lost 5 bases, with 18 bases spanning the gap. For the CDR3, the DNA is TGTGCCAGCAGTCCCCAGGACAGCCCTAGGAATGAAAAACTGTTTTTT. It yields the protein CASSPQDSPRNEKLFF.